The text below deals with one T cell receptor (beta chain). The table came from immunoSEQ multiplex PCR; TCRdb's copy has only in-frame clones and leaves some out. The sample shows about 330,000 clones, 75% to 90% of them seen only once. This sample is drawn from a study of cytomegalovirus exposure and HLA in healthy donors. As for the study in general: Both the 120 or so validation repertoires and the 600 to 700 first-cohort repertoires used the same platform, as reported by a later analysis.

With 8 bases removed from V and 3 bases from J, the gap between germline ends came to 17 bases. The CDR3 consists of 14 residues. Germline V gene data show CDR1 as MNHEY and CDR2 as SVGAGI. This chain joins TRBV6-5 and TRBJ2-7, with D possibly being TRBD1 or TRBD2 (6 bases each). This receptor was taken from a woman aged 25 to 39 in good health and CMV-seropositive. The sequencing input was PBMCs. The CDR3 is CASSEGGLIYEQYF. Here the CDR3 DNA reads TGTGCCAGCTCCGAGGGGGGACTTATCTACGAGCAGTACTTC.